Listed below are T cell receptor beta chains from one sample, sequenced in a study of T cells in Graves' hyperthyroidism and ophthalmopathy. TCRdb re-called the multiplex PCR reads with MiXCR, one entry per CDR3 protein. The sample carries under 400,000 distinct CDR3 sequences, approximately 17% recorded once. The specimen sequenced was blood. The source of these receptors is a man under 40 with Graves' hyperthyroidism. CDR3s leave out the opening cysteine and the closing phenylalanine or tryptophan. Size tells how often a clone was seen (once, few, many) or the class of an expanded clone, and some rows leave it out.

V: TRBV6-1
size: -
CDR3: ASSGQVGQPQH

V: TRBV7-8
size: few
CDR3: ASSRQGYEQF

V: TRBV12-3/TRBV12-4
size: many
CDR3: ASSWGQGRTEAF

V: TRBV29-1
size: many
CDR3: SVAVNEQF

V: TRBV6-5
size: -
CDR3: ANSYWGGAGGYSYNEQF

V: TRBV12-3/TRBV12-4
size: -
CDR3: ASRPTSGRRDIQY

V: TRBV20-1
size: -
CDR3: SARGALGYT

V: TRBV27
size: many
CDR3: ASSFDNMNTEAF

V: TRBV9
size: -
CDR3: VSSGGPRDSGNTIY

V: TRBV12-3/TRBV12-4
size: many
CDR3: ASSLGQGIEAF

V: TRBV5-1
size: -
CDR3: ASNPSGDRGSEQF

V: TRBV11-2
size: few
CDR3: ASSPGAVGNTIY

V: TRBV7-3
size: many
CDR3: ASSFAQKDTQY

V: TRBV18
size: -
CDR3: ASSQSRGRDYGYT

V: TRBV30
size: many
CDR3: AWSTGAYEQY

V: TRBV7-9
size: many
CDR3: ASSLPASANEKLF

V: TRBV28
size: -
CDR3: ASGQGGVNIQY

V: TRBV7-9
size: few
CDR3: ASSPQGLQGTDTQY

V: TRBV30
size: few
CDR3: AWSDGSFRELF

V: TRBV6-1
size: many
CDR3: ASRSGGGGFGETQY

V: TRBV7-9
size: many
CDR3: ASSSRAGSTYEQY

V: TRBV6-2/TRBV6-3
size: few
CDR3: ASSSSGSIADTQY

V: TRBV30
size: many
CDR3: ALDGGRLAGANVLT

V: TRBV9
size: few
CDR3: ASSVEGAETDTQY

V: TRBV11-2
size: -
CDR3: ASSLAGDGNTIY

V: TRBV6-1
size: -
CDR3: ASSEYSGIAKNIQY

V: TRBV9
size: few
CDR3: ASSVAPGQGLSTEAF

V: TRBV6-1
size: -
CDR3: ASSPHRGQSIDTQY

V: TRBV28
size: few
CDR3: ASTLGQGQPQH

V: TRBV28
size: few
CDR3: ASISGQAFYSNQPQH

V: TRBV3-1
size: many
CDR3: ASSQDRTGELF

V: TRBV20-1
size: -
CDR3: SARKAPSLNDDKYGYT

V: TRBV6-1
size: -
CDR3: ASSRGAGNQPQH

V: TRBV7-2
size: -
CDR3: ASSRRPVGAIYNEQF

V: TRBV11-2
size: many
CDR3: ASSREEQTQY

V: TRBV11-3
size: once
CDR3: ASSQQGRQNTEAF

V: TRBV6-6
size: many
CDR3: ASSYTHLNYGYT

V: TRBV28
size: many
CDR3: ASSANFATGDTEAF